The rows below give T cell receptor beta chains drawn from one sample of a study of cytomegalovirus exposure and HLA in healthy donors. Clones were sequenced by immunoSEQ multiplex PCR, and TCRdb holds only the in-frame ones, with some missing. The table has under 100,000 clones, about 96% seen once. Specimen: PBMCs. All receptors come from a man aged 18 to 29 in good health and CMV-seronegative. Both conserved end residues are part of each CDR3. Each record gives: clone size, V gene, D gene, J gene, CDR3 protein, CDR3 DNA. D genes are given only for firm matches. A clone size is listed for some rows: how often the clone was seen (once, few, many), or a class if it is expanded.

>-|TRBV2|TRBD2|TRBJ2-1
CASSGSSGNEQFF
TGTGCCAGCAGTGGGTCTAGCGGGAATGAGCAGTTCTTC
>once|TRBV7-2|TRBD2|TRBJ2-3
CASSFRGGRGADTQYF
TGTGCCAGCAGCTTTAGGGGCGGGAGGGGCGCAGATACGCAGTATTTT
>-|TRBV5-1|-|TRBJ2-6
CASSSIRTLSSGANVLTF
TGCGCCAGCAGCTCGATTCGGACACTAAGCTCTGGGGCCAACGTCCTGACTTTC
>-|TRBV10-3|-|TRBJ1-2
CAISPDSQANYGYTF
TGTGCCATCAGTCCTGACAGTCAAGCTAACTATGGCTACACCTTC
>once|TRBV28|-|TRBJ2-7
CASTLGGFYEQYF
TGTGCCAGCACGTTGGGGGGATTCTACGAGCAGTACTTC
>-|TRBV19|-|TRBJ2-1
CASSLTYNEQFF
TGTGCCAGTAGTCTTACCTACAATGAGCAGTTCTTC
>-|TRBV11-2|TRBD1|TRBJ1-2
CASSPGTGAVGYTF
TGTGCCAGCAGCCCCGGGACAGGGGCTGTTGGCTACACCTTC
>-|TRBV18|TRBD1|TRBJ1-5
CASSPLTPGQGVNQPQHF
TGTGCCAGCTCACCACTAACTCCGGGACAGGGGGTGAATCAGCCCCAGCATTTT
>-|TRBV19|-|TRBJ1-1
CASSNFLNTEAFF
TGTGCCAGTAGTAACTTCTTGAACACTGAAGCTTTCTTT
>-|TRBV5-1|-|TRBJ2-3
CASSLGLDTDTQYF
TGCGCCAGCAGCTTGGGACTCGACACAGATACGCAGTATTTT
>once|TRBV27|-|TRBJ1-4
CASSSRGGPQGIEKLFF
TGTGCCAGCAGTTCACGGGGGGGGCCCCAAGGGATCGAAAAACTGTTTTTT
>-|TRBV27|TRBD1|TRBJ1-1
CASSLSNTGVGEAFF
TGTGCCAGCAGTTTATCAAATACAGGGGTTGGTGAAGCTTTCTTT
>-|TRBV7-6|-|TRBJ1-1
CASSPPRADTEAFF
TGTGCCAGCAGCCCACCCCGAGCTGACACTGAAGCTTTCTTT
>-|TRBV19|-|TRBJ1-2
CASSIRRDIRYGYTF
TGTGCCAGTAGTATCCGTCGGGACATTAGATATGGCTACACCTTC
>-|TRBV19|TRBD2|TRBJ2-7
CASSAGGMSEQYF
TGTGCCAGTAGTGCCGGGGGGATGAGTGAGCAGTACTTC
>-|TRBV7-9|TRBD2|TRBJ2-5
CASSQARGGSVTQYF
TGTGCCAGCAGCCAGGCCCGGGGGGGTAGTGTGACCCAGTACTTC
>-|TRBV7-8|TRBD1|TRBJ2-7
CASSMRQGDASYEQYF
TGTGCCAGCAGCATGAGACAGGGGGACGCCTCTTACGAGCAGTACTTC
>once|TRBV6-5|TRBD2|TRBJ2-2
CASSYAAGAGELFF
TGTGCCAGCAGTTACGCGGCGGGGGCCGGGGAGCTGTTTTTT
>once|TRBV27|TRBD1|TRBJ2-1
CASGEGQGFYNEQFF
TGTGCCAGCGGGGAGGGACAGGGGTTCTACAATGAGCAGTTCTTC
>-|TRBV30|-|TRBJ1-5
CAWRGGSNQPQHF
TGTGCCTGGAGGGGCGGGAGCAATCAGCCCCAGCATTTT
>-|TRBV18|-|TRBJ1-2
CASSPQQTNYGYTF
TGTGCCAGCTCACCCCAACAGACTAACTATGGCTACACCTTC
>-|TRBV19|-|TRBJ1-5
CASSMEGGVRDQPQHF
TGTGCCAGTAGTATGGAAGGGGGGGTGAGGGATCAGCCCCAGCATTTT
>once|TRBV9|TRBD2|TRBJ2-1
CASSVWEDAGATNYNEQFF
TGTGCCAGCAGCGTATGGGAAGATGCGGGAGCAACCAACTACAATGAGCAGTTCTTC
>-|TRBV19|TRBD2|TRBJ2-1
CASSKISGDEQFF
TGTGCCAGTAGTAAGATAAGCGGGGATGAGCAGTTCTTC
>-|TRBV5-1|-|TRBJ2-5
CASSLGSSETQYF
TGCGCCAGCAGCTTGGGGAGCAGCGAGACCCAGTACTTC
>-|TRBV7-2|-|TRBJ1-2
CASSLSSQGTYGYTF
TGTGCCAGCAGCTTAAGTTCACAGGGCACCTATGGCTACACCTTC
>-|TRBV4-1|-|TRBJ2-6
CASSQDLVRGLRANVLTF
TGCGCCAGCAGCCAAGATTTAGTCAGGGGTCTAAGAGCCAACGTCCTGACTTTC
>-|TRBV19|-|TRBJ2-5
CASSLGKRSQETQYF
TGTGCCAGTAGTCTGGGAAAGCGGAGCCAAGAGACCCAGTACTTC
>-|TRBV7-2|TRBD2|TRBJ2-5
CASSARLAGVIETQYF
TGTGCCAGCAGCGCACGACTAGCGGGAGTAATAGAGACCCAGTACTTC
>-|TRBV11-2|-|TRBJ2-7
CASSLTGYEQYF
TGTGCCAGCAGCTTAACGGGCTACGAGCAGTACTTC
>-|TRBV19|TRBD1|TRBJ2-7
CASSKGTVAYEQYF
TGTGCCAGTAGTAAGGGGACAGTGGCCTACGAGCAGTACTTC